This TCR beta chain was documented in a study of cytomegalovirus exposure and HLA in healthy donors. Study conclusions and caveats: In a later analysis, DRB1 alleles had the most associated TCRs; HLA-C alleles the fewest. Later on, an analysis found that several of the most significant clusters appeared to be linked to common viral pathogens, which included parvovirus B19. HLA alleles showed associations with 16,951 TCR beta sequences in a later analysis, at a 0.05 false discovery rate. Among TCR sequences, most were rare, though some public TCRs appeared in many donors.

PCR primers comprised 60 Vbeta and 13 Jbeta primers. The data were produced by immunoSEQ multiplex PCR, yet TCRdb's version contains in-frame clones alone and is incomplete. Of 150,000 to 200,000 clones in the sample, approximately 81% were seen once. As concerns this clone: Its antigen remains unidentified.

Germline V gene sequence: CDR1 MNHNS, CDR2 SASEGT. Trimming left V 4 bases short and J 8 bases short, with 14 bases between. This CDR3 is built from 14 residues. Material for sequencing was PBMCs. This sequence originates from a man aged 50-60 years in good health and CMV-seropositive. The V call is TRBV6-1, the J call TRBJ1-4; a weak D match, TRBD1 (6 bases). The CDR3 DNA sequence: TGTGCCAGCAGTGTACAGGGTGTCGAGGAAAAACTGTTTTTT. This translates into CASSVQGVEEKLFF.